This TCR beta chain stems from a study of vaccination and CD4 T cells after COVID-19. To note about this clonotype: Its antigen is as yet unknown.

Oncomine TCR Beta short-read sequencing was applied to DNA from cultured CD4+ T cells. TCRdb re-derived calls from the PCR reads in MiXCR, one entry per CDR3 protein. Among 15,000 or so distinct CDR3 sequences, 65% to 80% were seen once, and the ten largest hold about 16%. The length of the CDR3 is 15 residues. The V gene end was trimmed by 7 bases and the J gene end by 1 base; junction bases not matched to a gene: 6. Germline values: CDR1 SNHLY, CDR2 FYNNEI. Treatment defined: approximately 10-day PBMC culture with coronavirus spike peptide pools or control peptides (ViraFEST assay). The sequence was collected from a human donor who had recovered from COVID-19. Sequencing used CD4+ T cells from blood, cultured in vitro. The chain employs TRBV2 and TRBJ2-2; TRBD2 matches 7 bases. Written as DNA, the CDR3 is TGTGCCAGCAATGAGCGGGACCAGAACACCGGGGAGCTGTTTTTT. This sequence encodes CASNERDQNTGELFF.